This TCR beta chain was sequenced during a study of chemoradiotherapy in HPV16-positive cancers. Generated by immunoSEQ multiplex PCR, the TCRdb table keeps only in-frame clones and is missing some. This table holds about 4,700 clones, roughly 79% found once. Germline V gene sequence: CDR1 MNHNS, CDR2 SASEGT. Deletions cut 6 bases from V and 4 bases from J, with 15 bases between. This CDR3 contains 14 residues. Sample: tumor tissue, taken from a patient who underwent chemoradiotherapy. This chain connects TRBV6-1 to TRBJ1-2; perhaps TRBD1 as D (6 bases). The sequence came from a human donor with HPV-associated anogenital cancer. Written as DNA, the CDR3 is TGTGCCAGCAGGTTGGACAGCCCCCCCTATGGCTACACCTTC. Encoded protein: CASRLDSPPYGYTF.